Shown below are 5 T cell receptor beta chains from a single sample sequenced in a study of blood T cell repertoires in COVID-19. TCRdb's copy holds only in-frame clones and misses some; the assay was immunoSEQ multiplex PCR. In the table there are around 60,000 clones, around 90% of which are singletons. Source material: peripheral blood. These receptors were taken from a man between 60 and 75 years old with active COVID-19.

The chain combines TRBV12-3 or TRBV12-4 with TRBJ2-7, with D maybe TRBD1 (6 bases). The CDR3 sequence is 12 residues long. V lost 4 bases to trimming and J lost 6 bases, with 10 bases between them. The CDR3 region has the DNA TGTGCCAGCAGTTCCACAGGGTCCGAGCAGTACTTC. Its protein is CASSSTGSEQYF.

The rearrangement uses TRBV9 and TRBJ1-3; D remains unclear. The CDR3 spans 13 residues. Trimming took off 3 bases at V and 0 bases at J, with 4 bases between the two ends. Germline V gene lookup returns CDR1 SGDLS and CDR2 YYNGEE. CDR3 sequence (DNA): TGTGCCAGCAGCGAATACTCTGGAAACACCATATATTTT. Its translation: CASSEYSGNTIYF.

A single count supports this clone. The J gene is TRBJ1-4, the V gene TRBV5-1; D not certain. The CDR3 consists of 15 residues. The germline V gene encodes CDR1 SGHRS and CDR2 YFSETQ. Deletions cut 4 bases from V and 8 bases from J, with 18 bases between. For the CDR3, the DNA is TGCGCCAGCAGCATCCAGTCGATCGTCGGGGAAAAACTGTTTTTT. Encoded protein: CASSIQSIVGEKLFF. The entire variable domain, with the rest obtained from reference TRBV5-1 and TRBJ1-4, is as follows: KAGVTQTPRYLIKTRGQQVTLSCSPISGHRSVSWYQQTPGQGLQFLFEYFSETQRNKGNFPGRFSGRQFSNSRSEMNVSTLELGDSALYLCASSIQSIVGEKLFFGSGTQLSVL.

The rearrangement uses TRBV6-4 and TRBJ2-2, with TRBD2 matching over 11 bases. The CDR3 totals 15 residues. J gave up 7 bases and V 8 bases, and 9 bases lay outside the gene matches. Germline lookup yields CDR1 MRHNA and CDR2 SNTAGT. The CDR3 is CASSPRLAGSGELFF. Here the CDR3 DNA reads TGTGCCAGCTCCCCAAGACTAGCGGGGAGCGGGGAGCTGTTTTTT.

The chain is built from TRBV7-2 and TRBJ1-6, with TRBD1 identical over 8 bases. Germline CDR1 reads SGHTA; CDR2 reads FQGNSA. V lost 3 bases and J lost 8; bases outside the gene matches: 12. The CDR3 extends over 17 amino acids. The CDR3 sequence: CASSLRRTQGADSPLHF. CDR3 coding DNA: TGTGCCAGCAGCTTGCGACGCACCCAGGGGGCTGATTCACCCCTCCACTTT.